Relative to its sample, the clone carrying this T cell receptor beta chain is medium-sized. These data belong to a study of spatial heterogeneity in lung cancer. Whole-study context: In the raw reads, each unique TCR and UMI combination was present more than ten times on average.

TCRdb recomputed calls from the 5' RACE reads with MiXCR, one row per CDR3 protein. In the table there are over 8,000 distinct CDR3 sequences, around 5.6% of which are singletons. The time point here: sample taken at primary tumor resection. A total of over 70 untreated early-stage non-small cell lung cancer patients served as donors. Without sorting, whole RNA was sequenced from tumor, nontumor lung or frozen PBMC. Trimming removed 4 bases at V and 5 bases at J, with 13 bases between. CDR3 length: 13 residues. Germline loops: CDR1 SGHRS, CDR2 YFSETQ. V is TRBV5-1 and J is TRBJ2-7, with D unclear. The clonotype comes from a male donor with early-stage non-small cell lung cancer. Sequenced here: normal lung tissue next to the tumor, sampled at surgery. DNA of the CDR3: TGCGCCAGCAGCCCCCTCTTGGGCGACGAGCAGTACTTC. Translating it yields CASSPLLGDEQYF.